A selection of T cell receptor beta chains follows, all from one sample in a study of blood T cell dynamics during melanoma immunotherapy. Some clones are missing from TCRdb's copy, which holds only in-frame ones; the method was immunoSEQ multiplex PCR. The profile covers about 14,000 clones, with 90% to 95% appearing a single time and about 0.17% taken by the ten largest. Sequences were derived from effector memory CD8+ T cells from blood, sampled from a patient treated with checkpoint blockade. Receptors originate from a human donor with melanoma. The CDR3 runs from the conserved cysteine through the conserved F or W. Fields, in order: J gene, clone size, D gene, V gene, CDR3 DNA, CDR3 protein. The D gene is left open where the match is weak. Only part of the rows carry a size: once, few, many, or a class if the clone is expanded.

J: TRBJ1-1; size: NA; D: NA; V: TRBV27; DNA: TGTGCCAGCAGTTTGAGTGCCACAGGGAGGCCTTGGGAAGCTTTCTTT; CDR3: CASSLSATGRPWEAFF
J: TRBJ1-2; size: NA; D: TRBD1; V: TRBV5-6; DNA: TGTGCCAGCAGCTCCTGGACAGGGTACTATGGCTACACCTTC; CDR3: CASSSWTGYYGYTF
J: TRBJ1-1; size: NA; D: NA; V: TRBV13; DNA: TGTGCCAGCAGCTTAGGAGACAGAAGCACTGAAGCTTTCTTT; CDR3: CASSLGDRSTEAFF
J: TRBJ1-5; size: few; D: NA; V: TRBV6-5; DNA: TGTGCCAGCAGTTACGGGAGCAATCAGCCCCAGCATTTT; CDR3: CASSYGSNQPQHF
J: TRBJ2-2; size: NA; D: NA; V: TRBV19; DNA: TGTGCCAGTAGCCAGGACTATACCGGGGAGCTGTTTTTT; CDR3: CASSQDYTGELFF
J: TRBJ2-3; size: NA; D: NA; V: TRBV13; DNA: TGTGCCAGCAGCTTACCCGCTAGCGAAGGGGCGGATACGCAGTATTTT; CDR3: CASSLPASEGADTQYF
J: TRBJ2-1; size: NA; D: TRBD1; V: TRBV7-9; DNA: TGTGCCAGCAGCTGGTCCGGGACAGAACAGTTCTTC; CDR3: CASSWSGTEQFF
J: TRBJ2-7; size: few; D: NA; V: TRBV15; DNA: TGTGCCACCAGCAGAGGGGAACGGGACGAGCAGTACTTC; CDR3: CATSRGERDEQYF
J: TRBJ2-5; size: NA; D: NA; V: TRBV27; DNA: TGTGCCAGCTCGCCCCAGGACGGAAGCGAGACCCAGTACTTC; CDR3: CASSPQDGSETQYF
J: TRBJ2-1; size: NA; D: TRBD2; V: TRBV5-4; DNA: TGTGCCAGCGGAGGGACTAGCGGCTACAATGAGCAGTTCTTC; CDR3: CASGGTSGYNEQFF
J: TRBJ1-1; size: NA; D: NA; V: TRBV6-1; DNA: TGTGCCAGCAGTGCCTCCTCACAGGGTCAGTTCGCTTTCTTT; CDR3: CASSASSQGQFAFF
J: TRBJ1-2; size: NA; D: TRBD1; V: TRBV10-3; DNA: TGTGCCATCAGTGACCAAGGACAGGCAACAGCTAACTATGGCTACACCTTC; CDR3: CAISDQGQATANYGYTF
J: TRBJ1-5; size: once; D: NA; V: TRBV4-1; DNA: TGCGCCAGCAGCCAAGATGTGTATAGCAATCAGCCCCAGCATTTT; CDR3: CASSQDVYSNQPQHF
J: TRBJ1-1; size: NA; D: NA; V: TRBV10-2; DNA: TGCGCCAGCATTCCGGACAGCACTAACACTGAAGCTTTCTTT; CDR3: CASIPDSTNTEAFF
J: TRBJ1-1; size: NA; D: NA; V: TRBV27; DNA: TGTGCCAGCAGCAACCTTTTACAGCGGGGTTACACTGAAGCTTTCTTT; CDR3: CASSNLLQRGYTEAFF
J: TRBJ2-2; size: NA; D: NA; V: TRBV19; DNA: TGTGCCAGTCTTAAAGGGTGGGCGACCGGGGAGCTGTTTTTT; CDR3: CASLKGWATGELFF
J: TRBJ2-2; size: once; D: NA; V: TRBV9; DNA: TGTGCCAGCAGCGTAGAGGCCGGGGAGCTGTTTTTT; CDR3: CASSVEAGELFF
J: TRBJ2-5; size: NA; D: NA; V: TRBV2; DNA: TGTGCCAGCAGTGAAAGGTGGAAAGAGACCCAGTACTTC; CDR3: CASSERWKETQYF
J: TRBJ1-1; size: NA; D: TRBD1; V: TRBV28; DNA: TGTGCCAGCAGTTCTCGACAGGGGTGGGTGAACACTGAAGCTTTCTTT; CDR3: CASSSRQGWVNTEAFF
J: TRBJ1-4; size: NA; D: NA; V: TRBV15; DNA: TGTGCCACCAGCAGTGCAGAGAATGAAAAACTGTTTTTT; CDR3: CATSSAENEKLFF
J: TRBJ2-3; size: few; D: NA; V: TRBV19; DNA: TGTGCCAGTACCTATTCTAGCACAGATACGCAGTATTTT; CDR3: CASTYSSTDTQYF
J: TRBJ2-7; size: NA; D: NA; V: TRBV5-2; DNA: TGTGCCAGCAGCCAAGGTACGGGGTGGCCCTACGAGCAGTACTTC; CDR3: CASSQGTGWPYEQYF
J: TRBJ2-5; size: NA; D: TRBD2; V: TRBV10-1; DNA: TGCGCCAGCAGTGAGTCGCTTGACCCACTAGCGGGTCTCGAGACCCAGTACTTC; CDR3: CASSESLDPLAGLETQYF
J: TRBJ2-2; size: once; D: NA; V: TRBV19; DNA: TGTGCCAGTAGTATTGGGTCGGACGGGGAGCTGTTTTTT; CDR3: CASSIGSDGELFF
J: TRBJ2-1; size: NA; D: TRBD1; V: TRBV2; DNA: TGTGCCAGCAGTGAAGCGTGGGACAGGGCGTACAATGAGCAGTTCTTC; CDR3: CASSEAWDRAYNEQFF
J: TRBJ2-4; size: NA; D: NA; V: TRBV13; DNA: TGTGCCAGCAGTGGACGGGTTAAAAACATTCAGTACTTC; CDR3: CASSGRVKNIQYF
J: TRBJ2-7; size: NA; D: NA; V: TRBV6-6; DNA: TGTGCCAGCAGACCTGGACAGACCTACGAGCAGTACTTC; CDR3: CASRPGQTYEQYF
J: TRBJ2-2; size: NA; D: NA; V: TRBV27; DNA: TGTGCCAGCAGTGCTACTCCGGCCGGCACCGGGGAGCTGTTTTTT; CDR3: CASSATPAGTGELFF
J: TRBJ1-4; size: NA; D: NA; V: TRBV7-2; DNA: TGTGCCAGCAGCTCGCCGGGGGCGGCTGAAAAACTGTTTTTT; CDR3: CASSSPGAAEKLFF
J: TRBJ2-3; size: NA; D: TRBD2; V: TRBV9; DNA: TGTGCCAGCAGCGTAGGAGTGCTAGCGGGGGCCCAAGATACGCAGTATTTT; CDR3: CASSVGVLAGAQDTQYF
J: TRBJ2-7; size: NA; D: TRBD2; V: TRBV11-3; DNA: TGTGCCAGCAGCCCATCGGGGGGGGCCCCGTACGAGCAGTACTTC; CDR3: CASSPSGGAPYEQYF
J: TRBJ1-1; size: NA; D: TRBD1; V: TRBV30; DNA: TGTGCCTGGAGGGACCACAGGGGGCACGCTGAAGCTTTCTTT; CDR3: CAWRDHRGHAEAFF
J: TRBJ1-2; size: NA; D: NA; V: TRBV27; DNA: TGTGCCAGCAGTTCGGACGGCTATGAGGGCTACACCTTC; CDR3: CASSSDGYEGYTF
J: TRBJ1-1; size: NA; D: TRBD1; V: TRBV19; DNA: TGTGCCAGTAGTCCGGGACAGGGTTACACTGAAGCTTTCTTT; CDR3: CASSPGQGYTEAFF
J: TRBJ1-5; size: NA; D: TRBD1; V: TRBV7-7; DNA: TGTGCCAGCAGCCCAAGGACAGGGAGCAATCAGCCCCAGCATTTT; CDR3: CASSPRTGSNQPQHF
J: TRBJ2-7; size: NA; D: NA; V: TRBV7-2; DNA: TGTGCCAGCAGCTATCCAGCGTACGAGCAGTACTTC; CDR3: CASSYPAYEQYF
J: TRBJ2-1; size: once; D: TRBD2; V: TRBV15; DNA: TGTGCCACCAGCAGAGATAAGCGGGAGGAGGCTGAGCAGTTCTTC; CDR3: CATSRDKREEAEQFF
J: TRBJ2-3; size: NA; D: TRBD2; V: TRBV6-5; DNA: TGTGCCAGCAGCGGGAGGGCCGCAGATACGCAGTATTTT; CDR3: CASSGRAADTQYF
J: TRBJ2-3; size: once; D: TRBD2; V: TRBV27; DNA: TGTGCCAGCAGTTTTAAGGGGACTAGCGGGAGGGATCCCGATACGCAGTATTTT; CDR3: CASSFKGTSGRDPDTQYF
J: TRBJ1-2; size: NA; D: NA; V: TRBV15; DNA: TGTGCCACCAGCAGACCCGGGACCGCAGAACCCTTAGGCTACACCTTC; CDR3: CATSRPGTAEPLGYTF
J: TRBJ2-7; size: NA; D: TRBD2; V: TRBV25-1; DNA: TGTGCCAGCAGTGGGCGGGAGAAGTACGAGCAGTACTTC; CDR3: CASSGREKYEQYF
J: TRBJ2-7; size: NA; D: NA; V: TRBV27; DNA: TGTGCCAGCAGCATGAGGGGGGAGCAGTACTTC; CDR3: CASSMRGEQYF
J: TRBJ2-7; size: NA; D: NA; V: TRBV30; DNA: TGTGCCTGGAGTGGAATACGACACTACGAGCAGTACTTC; CDR3: CAWSGIRHYEQYF
J: TRBJ2-7; size: NA; D: NA; V: TRBV7-6; DNA: TGTGCCAGCAGCTTAGTACAGGGCCCGGGCGAGCAGTACTTC; CDR3: CASSLVQGPGEQYF
J: TRBJ1-2; size: NA; D: NA; V: TRBV7-6; DNA: TGTGCCAGCAGCTTAGTGTCGGGGGGTGGCTACACCTTC; CDR3: CASSLVSGGGYTF
J: TRBJ2-2; size: NA; D: NA; V: TRBV7-6; DNA: TGTGCCAGCAGCTTAGGGGGACAGAACACCGGGGAGCTGTTTTTT; CDR3: CASSLGGQNTGELFF
J: TRBJ2-5; size: NA; D: NA; V: TRBV9; DNA: TGTGCCAGCAGCGAGCACCCCACGGCGATTGAGACCCAGTACTTC; CDR3: CASSEHPTAIETQYF
J: TRBJ1-1; size: NA; D: TRBD1; V: TRBV4-1; DNA: TGCGCCAGCAGCCACTCCGGGACAGGGGACACTGAAGCTTTCTTT; CDR3: CASSHSGTGDTEAFF
J: TRBJ2-2; size: NA; D: NA; V: TRBV4-3; DNA: TGCGCCAGCAGCCATTTACCGCTGAACACCGGGGAGCTGTTTTTT; CDR3: CASSHLPLNTGELFF
J: TRBJ2-7; size: NA; D: TRBD2; V: TRBV19; DNA: TGTGCCAGTTCTAGCGGGAACTCCTACGAGCAGTACTTC; CDR3: CASSSGNSYEQYF
J: TRBJ1-5; size: NA; D: NA; V: TRBV27; DNA: TGTGCCAGCAGTTATCAAGGGCAGCCCCAGCATTTT; CDR3: CASSYQGQPQHF
J: TRBJ1-5; size: NA; D: NA; V: TRBV5-5; DNA: TGTGCCAGCAGCTTGTGGGGGAGCAATCAGCCCCAGCATTTT; CDR3: CASSLWGSNQPQHF
J: TRBJ2-7; size: NA; D: TRBD2; V: TRBV7-8; DNA: TGTGCCAGCAGCTTAGCCGGGACTAGCTACGAGCAGTACTTC; CDR3: CASSLAGTSYEQYF